The sequence of this TCR beta chain was determined in a study of regulatory T cells in long-lasting Graves disease. Study in general: Persistence in Graves' disease denoted antithyroid drug use beyond 5 years alongside positive TSH receptor antibodies.

The time point: persistent/refractory GD, antithyroid drugs over 5 years with positive TRAb. From RNA extracted from PBMCs, the TCR library was made. An endocrinology department located in Xi'an, China, was where the patients came from. iRepertoire HTBI primers and Arm-PCR of CDR3 regions built TCR beta libraries. In the authors' workflow: Sample data revealed approximately 62 TRBV and roughly 13 TRBJ segments. TCRdb fed the multiplex PCR reads into MiXCR, producing one record per CDR3 protein. The V and J calls and clone size are TCRdb's, not the authors'. The table shows around 510,000 distinct CDR3 sequences, with under 25% occurring only once. This CDR3 comprises 15 residues. CDR1 is SGHDN, CDR2 FVKESK, per germline. Trimming cost V 3 bases and J 2 bases, with 14 bases left between them.

This clonotype was obtained from a female donor with Graves disease. Sequenced here: peripheral blood mononuclear cells (PBMCs), sampled when the disease was refractory, from a patient treated with antithyroid drugs. V usage is TRBV14 and J usage is TRBJ2-7; a weak D match, TRBD2 (7 bases). CDR3 in amino acids: CASSQARGGPYEQYF. DNA of the CDR3: TGTGCCAGCAGCCAGGCCAGGGGAGGGCCCTACGAGCAGTACTTC.